Described below is a single T cell receptor beta chain sequence and its context. Its antigen is not known. The sample belongs to a study of persistence of HIV-infected CD4 T cells. The CDR3 is made up of 16 amino acids. The J segment lost 1 base and the V segment lost 0 bases, leaving 3 bases of the junction unmatched. Germline loops: CDR1 MGHRA, CDR2 YSYEKL. This nonspecific control used anti-CD3/anti-CD28 bead stimulation of CD4+ T cells. Sorting selected CD4+ T cells upregulating both CD40 ligand and CD69. The immunoSEQ assay was version 4, run in survey mode. TCRdb keeps only in-frame clones here, not all; method: immunoSEQ multiplex PCR. Of 37,000 or so clones listed, about nine tenths were seen once; the top ten hold 1.3%.

The chain has TRBV4-1 and TRBJ1-1, with TRBD1 identical over 9 bases. The TCR sequence derives from an adult man with HIV who was CMV-seropositive. The sequencing here drew on CD4+ T cells sorted from PBMCs after roughly 18-hour stimulation, taken from a patient who received antiretroviral therapy. The CDR3 nucleotides read TGCGCCAGCAGCCAAGATGGGACAGGGAAGAACACTGAAGCTTTCTTT. Its protein product is CASSQDGTGKNTEAFF.